This TCR beta chain was captured in a study of T cell responses to AZD1222 COVID-19 vaccine. The study's findings and limits: Among vaccine-associated CD4 TCRs, coverage spanned spike, with dominance at 160-218 and 743-854. Repertoires were sampled only after the peak T cell response. Clonal diversity may have been underestimated, and the donors were mostly white British, with more females than males.

Trimming removed 2 bases at V and 4 bases at J, with 15 bases between. This CDR3 spans 15 amino acids. Per the germline V gene, CDR1 is SGHDT and CDR2 is YYEEEE. Notes on this clone: Its matching antigen is unknown.

The protocol was immunoSEQ multiplex PCR, while the TCRdb copy is restricted to in-frame clones and leaves out a portion. The sample includes 68,000 or so clones, roughly 86% of them seen just once. J is TRBJ1-1 and V is TRBV5-6; unclear D gene. The clonotype was recovered from an adult in good health. The material sequenced was peripheral blood, taken on day 0 of AZD1222 vaccination. This CDR3 reads CASSFRLPLTTEAFF. The CDR3 DNA reads TGTGCCAGCAGCTTTCGCCTCCCTCTTACCACTGAAGCTTTCTTT.